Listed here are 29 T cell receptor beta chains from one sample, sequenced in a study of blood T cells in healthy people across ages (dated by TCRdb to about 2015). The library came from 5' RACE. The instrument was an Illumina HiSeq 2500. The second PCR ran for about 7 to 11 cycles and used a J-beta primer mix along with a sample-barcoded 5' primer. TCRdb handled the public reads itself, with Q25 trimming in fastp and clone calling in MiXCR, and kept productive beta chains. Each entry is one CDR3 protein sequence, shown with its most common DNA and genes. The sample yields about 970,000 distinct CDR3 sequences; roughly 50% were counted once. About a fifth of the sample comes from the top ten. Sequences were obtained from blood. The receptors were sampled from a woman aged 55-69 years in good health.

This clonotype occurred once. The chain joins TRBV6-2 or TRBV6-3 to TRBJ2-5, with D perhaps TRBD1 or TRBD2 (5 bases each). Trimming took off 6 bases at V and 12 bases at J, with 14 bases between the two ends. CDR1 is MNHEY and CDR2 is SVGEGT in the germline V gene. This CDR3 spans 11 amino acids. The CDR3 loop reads CASSSLGDEYF. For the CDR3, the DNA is TGTGCCAGCAGCTCACTGGGGGATGAGTACTTC.

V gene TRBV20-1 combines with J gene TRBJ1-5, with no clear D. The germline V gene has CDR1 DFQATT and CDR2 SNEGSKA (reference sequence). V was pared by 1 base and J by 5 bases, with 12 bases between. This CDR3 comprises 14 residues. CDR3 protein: CSARGTIGDQPQHF. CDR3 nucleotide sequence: TGCAGTGCTAGAGGGACGATTGGCGATCAGCCCCAGCATTTT.

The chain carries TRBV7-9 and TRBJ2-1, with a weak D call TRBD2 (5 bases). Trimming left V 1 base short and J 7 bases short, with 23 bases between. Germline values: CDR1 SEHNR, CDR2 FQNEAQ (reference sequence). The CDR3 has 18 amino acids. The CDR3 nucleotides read TGTGCCAGCAGCTTAGAGGAAAGTTTGTGGGAGCCCCGTAATGAGCAGTTCTTC. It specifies CASSLEESLWEPRNEQFF.

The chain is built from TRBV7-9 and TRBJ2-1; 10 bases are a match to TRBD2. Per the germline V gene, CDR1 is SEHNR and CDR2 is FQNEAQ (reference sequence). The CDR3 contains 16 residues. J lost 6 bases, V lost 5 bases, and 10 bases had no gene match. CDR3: CASSPSGGLATNEQFF. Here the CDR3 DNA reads TGTGCCAGCAGCCCCAGTGGGGGACTAGCGACCAATGAGCAGTTCTTC.

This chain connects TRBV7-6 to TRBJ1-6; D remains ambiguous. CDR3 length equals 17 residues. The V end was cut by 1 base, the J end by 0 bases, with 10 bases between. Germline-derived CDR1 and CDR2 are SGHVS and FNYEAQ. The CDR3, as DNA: TGTGCCAGCAGCTTAGGGGCGAAGAGCTCCTATAATTCACCCCTCCACTTT. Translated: CASSLGAKSSYNSPLHF.

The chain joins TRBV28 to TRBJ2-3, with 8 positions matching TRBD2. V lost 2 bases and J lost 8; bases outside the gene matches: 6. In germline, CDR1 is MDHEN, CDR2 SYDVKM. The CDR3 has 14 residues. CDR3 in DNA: TGTGCCAGCAGTTTAAGCGGGGGCCAGCGTACGCAGTATTTT. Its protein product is CASSLSGGQRTQYF. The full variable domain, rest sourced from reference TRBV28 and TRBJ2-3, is DVKVTQSSRYLVKRTGEKVFLECVQDMDHENMFWYRQDPGLGLRLIYFSYDVKMKEKGDIPEGYSVSREKKERFSLILESASTNQTSMYLCASSLSGGQRTQYFGPGTRLTVL.

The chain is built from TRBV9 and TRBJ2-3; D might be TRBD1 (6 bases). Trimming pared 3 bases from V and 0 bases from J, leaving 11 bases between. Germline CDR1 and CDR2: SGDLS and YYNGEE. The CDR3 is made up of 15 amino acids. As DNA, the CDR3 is TGTGCCAGCAGCGCAGGGGAAACTAGCACAGATACGCAGTATTTT. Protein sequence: CASSAGETSTDTQYF.

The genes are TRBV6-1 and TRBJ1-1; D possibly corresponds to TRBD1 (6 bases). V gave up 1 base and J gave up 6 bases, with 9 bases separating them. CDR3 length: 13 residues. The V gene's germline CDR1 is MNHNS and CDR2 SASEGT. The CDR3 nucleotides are TGTGCCAGCAGTGAAGGGCCAGGGGCTGAAGCTTTCTTT. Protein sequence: CASSEGPGAEAFF.

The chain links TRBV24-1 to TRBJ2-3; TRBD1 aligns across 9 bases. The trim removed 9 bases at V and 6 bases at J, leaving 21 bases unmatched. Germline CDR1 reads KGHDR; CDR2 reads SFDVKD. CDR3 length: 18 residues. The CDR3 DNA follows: TGTGCCACCCAATTCGGACAGGGGTTAACGACAGCTATGGATACGCAGTATTTT. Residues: CATQFGQGLTTAMDTQYF.

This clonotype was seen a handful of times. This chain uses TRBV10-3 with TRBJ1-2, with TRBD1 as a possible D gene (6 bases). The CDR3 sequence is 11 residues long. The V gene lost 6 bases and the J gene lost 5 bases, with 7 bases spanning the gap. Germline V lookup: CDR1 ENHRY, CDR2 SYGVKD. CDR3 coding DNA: TGTGCCATCAGCCAGGGGTATGGCTACACCTTC. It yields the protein CAISQGYGYTF.

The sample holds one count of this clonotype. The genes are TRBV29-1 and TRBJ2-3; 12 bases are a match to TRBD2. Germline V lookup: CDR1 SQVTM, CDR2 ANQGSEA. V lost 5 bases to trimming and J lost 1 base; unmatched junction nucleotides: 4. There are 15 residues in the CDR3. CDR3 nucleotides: TGCAGCGTTCAGCCTAGCGGGGGGGGCACAGATACGCAGTATTTT. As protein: CSVQPSGGGTDTQYF.

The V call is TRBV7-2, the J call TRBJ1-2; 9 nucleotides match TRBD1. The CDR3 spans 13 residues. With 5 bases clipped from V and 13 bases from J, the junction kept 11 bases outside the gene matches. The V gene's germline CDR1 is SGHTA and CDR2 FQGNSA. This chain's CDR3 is CASSDRTGDGGTF. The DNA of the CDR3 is TGTGCCAGCAGCGACCGGACAGGGGATGGGGGCACCTTC.

The CDR3 coding sequence is TGCGCCAGCAGCGCGGACTTTCTCATACGTTCACCCCTCCACTTT. As protein: CASSADFLIRSPLHF. The V call is TRBV5-1, the J call TRBJ1-6; D not certain. The CDR3 has 15 amino acids. V lost 4 bases and J lost 9, with 17 bases in between. CDR1 and CDR2 (germline): SGHRS, YFSETQ. The whole variable domain, remainder taken from reference TRBV5-1 and TRBJ1-6, is KAGVTQTPRYLIKTRGQQVTLSCSPISGHRSVSWYQQTPGQGLQFLFEYFSETQRNKGNFPGRFSGRQFSNSRSEMNVSTLELGDSALYLCASSADFLIRSPLHFGNGTRLTVT.

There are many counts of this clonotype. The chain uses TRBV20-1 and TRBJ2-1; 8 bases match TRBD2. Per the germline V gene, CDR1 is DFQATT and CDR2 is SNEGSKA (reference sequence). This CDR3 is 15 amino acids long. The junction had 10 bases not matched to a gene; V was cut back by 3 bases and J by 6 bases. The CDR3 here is CSARGLVVSFNEQFF. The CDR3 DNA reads TGCAGTGCTAGGGGACTAGTAGTCTCGTTCAATGAGCAGTTCTTC.

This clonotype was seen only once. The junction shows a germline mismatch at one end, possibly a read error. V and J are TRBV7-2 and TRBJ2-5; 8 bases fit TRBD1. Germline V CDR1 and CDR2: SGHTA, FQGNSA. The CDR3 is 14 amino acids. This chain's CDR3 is CARSLTGGQETQYF. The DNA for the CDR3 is TGTGCCCGCAGCTTAACAGGGGGCCAAGAGACCCAGTACTTC.

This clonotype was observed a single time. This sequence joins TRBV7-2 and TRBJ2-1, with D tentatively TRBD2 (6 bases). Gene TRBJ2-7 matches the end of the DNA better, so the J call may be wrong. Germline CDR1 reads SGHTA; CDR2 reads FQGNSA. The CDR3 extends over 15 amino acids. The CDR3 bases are TGTGCCAGCAGCTTTCAGGAGGGCCCCTACAATGAGCAGTACTTC. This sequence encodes CASSFQEGPYNEQYF.

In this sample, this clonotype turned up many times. In nucleotides, the CDR3 is TGTGCCAGCAGTCGGCAGGGGGCCACCAAAAACATTCAGTACTTC. Translation: CASSRQGATKNIQYF. The chain uses TRBV9 and TRBJ2-4; 8 nucleotides align to TRBD1. In germline, CDR1 is SGDLS, CDR2 YYNGEE. V gave up 5 bases and J gave up 2 bases; unmatched junction bases: 6. This CDR3 comprises 15 residues.

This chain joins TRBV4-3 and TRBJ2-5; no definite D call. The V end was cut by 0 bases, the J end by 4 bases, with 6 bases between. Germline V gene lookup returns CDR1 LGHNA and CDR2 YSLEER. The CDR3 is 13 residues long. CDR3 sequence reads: CASSQEGRETQYF. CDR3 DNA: TGCGCCAGCAGCCAAGAGGGCCGAGAGACCCAGTACTTC.

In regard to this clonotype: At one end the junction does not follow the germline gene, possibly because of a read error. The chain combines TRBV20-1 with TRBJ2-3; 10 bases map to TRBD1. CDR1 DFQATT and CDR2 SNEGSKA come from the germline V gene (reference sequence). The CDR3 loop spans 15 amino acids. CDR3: CSARPGQGSTDTQYF. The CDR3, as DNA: TGTAGTGCTAGACCGGGACAGGGGTCCACAGATACGCAGTATTTT.

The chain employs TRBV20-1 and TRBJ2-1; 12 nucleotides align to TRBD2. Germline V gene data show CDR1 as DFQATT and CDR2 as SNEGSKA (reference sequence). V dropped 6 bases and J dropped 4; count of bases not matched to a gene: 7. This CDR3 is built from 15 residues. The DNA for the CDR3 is TGCAGTGCCCCTACTAGCGGGAGGAGGTACAATGAGCAGTTCTTC. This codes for CSAPTSGRRYNEQFF.

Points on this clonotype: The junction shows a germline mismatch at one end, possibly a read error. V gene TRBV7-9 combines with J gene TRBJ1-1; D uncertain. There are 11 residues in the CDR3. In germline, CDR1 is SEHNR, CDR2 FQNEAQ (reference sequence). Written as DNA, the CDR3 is TGTGCCAGCAGCTGGAACACTGCAGCTTTCTTT. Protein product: CASSWNTAAFF.

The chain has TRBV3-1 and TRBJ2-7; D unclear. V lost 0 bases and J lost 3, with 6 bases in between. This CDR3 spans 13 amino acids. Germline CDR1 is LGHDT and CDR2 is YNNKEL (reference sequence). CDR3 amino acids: CASSQEFGYEQYF. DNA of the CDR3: TGTGCCAGCAGCCAAGAGTTCGGCTACGAGCAGTACTTC.

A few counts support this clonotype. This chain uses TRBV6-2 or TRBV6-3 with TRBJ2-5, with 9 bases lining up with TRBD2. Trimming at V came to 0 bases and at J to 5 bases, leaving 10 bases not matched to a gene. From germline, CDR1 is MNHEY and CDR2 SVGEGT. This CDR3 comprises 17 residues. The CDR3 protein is CASSYSTTSGSRETQYF. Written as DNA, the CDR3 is TGTGCCAGCAGTTACTCGACAACTAGCGGGTCTCGCGAGACCCAGTACTTC.

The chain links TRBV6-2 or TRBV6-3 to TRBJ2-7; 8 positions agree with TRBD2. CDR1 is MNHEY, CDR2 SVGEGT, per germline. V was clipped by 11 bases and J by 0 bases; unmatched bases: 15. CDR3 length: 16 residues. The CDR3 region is CAGIDGAGGRSYEQYF. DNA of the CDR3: TGTGCCGGCATCGACGGGGCGGGAGGCCGCTCCTACGAGCAGTACTTC.

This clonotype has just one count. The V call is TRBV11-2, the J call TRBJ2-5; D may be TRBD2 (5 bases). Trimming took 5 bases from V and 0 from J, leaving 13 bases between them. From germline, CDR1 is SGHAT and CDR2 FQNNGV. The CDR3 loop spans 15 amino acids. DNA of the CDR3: TGTGCCAGCAGCCCACCGGGATGGTACCAAGAGACCCAGTACTTC. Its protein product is CASSPPGWYQETQYF.

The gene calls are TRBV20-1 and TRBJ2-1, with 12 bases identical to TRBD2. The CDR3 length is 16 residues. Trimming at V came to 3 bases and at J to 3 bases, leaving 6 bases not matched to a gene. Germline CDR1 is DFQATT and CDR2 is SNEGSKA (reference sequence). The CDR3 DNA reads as TGCAGTGCTAGGCCACTAGCGGGAGGACTCTACAATGAGCAGTTCTTC. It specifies CSARPLAGGLYNEQFF.

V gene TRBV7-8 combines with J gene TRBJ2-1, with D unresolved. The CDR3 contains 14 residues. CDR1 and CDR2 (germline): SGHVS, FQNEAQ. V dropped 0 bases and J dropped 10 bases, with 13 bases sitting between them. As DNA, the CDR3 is TGTGCCAGCAGCTTAGCCCCCTCTAGTGGGGAGCAGTTCTTC. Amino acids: CASSLAPSSGEQFF.

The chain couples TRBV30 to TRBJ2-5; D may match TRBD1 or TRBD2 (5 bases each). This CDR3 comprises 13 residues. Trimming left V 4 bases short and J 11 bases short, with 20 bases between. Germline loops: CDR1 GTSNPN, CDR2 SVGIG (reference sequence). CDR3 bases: TGTGCCTGGACTACCTACTCCGGGACGAGGCAGTACTTC. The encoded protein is CAWTTYSGTRQYF.

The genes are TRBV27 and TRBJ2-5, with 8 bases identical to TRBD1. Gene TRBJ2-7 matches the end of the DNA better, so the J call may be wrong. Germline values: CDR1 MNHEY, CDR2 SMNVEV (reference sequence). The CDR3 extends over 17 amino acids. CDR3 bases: TGTGCCAGCAGTTCGCGACAGGGGTATAAACCCTTGTCCGAGCAGTACTTC. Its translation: CASSSRQGYKPLSEQYF.